A selection of T cell receptor beta chains follows, all from one sample in a study of T-cell reconstitution after alpha-beta-depleted transplantation in children. MiXCR, run by TCRdb on the PCR reads, gives a single entry per CDR3 protein. The data contain around 200,000 distinct CDR3 sequences, 7.5% to 9.5% of them seen just once; the ten biggest clones take up less than 40%. The sequencing used PBMCs, mostly from graft donor cells, collected 360 days after TCRalphabeta/CD19-depleted stem cell transplant. These TCRs come from a male patient between 2 and 10 years old who had a stem cell transplant for acute myeloid leukemia, so the T cells may come from the graft donor. Both conserved end residues are part of each CDR3. D genes are given only for firm matches. Clone size is given for some rows only: seen once, a few or many times, or a class if the clone is expanded.

j_call,d_call,clone_size,v_call,cdr3_nt,cdr3_aa
TRBJ2-1,TRBD2,.,TRBV18,TGTGCCAGTACAACCCAGACTAGCGGGGGCTACAATGAGCAGTTCTTC,CASTTQTSGGYNEQFF
TRBJ2-7,TRBD2,many,TRBV12-3/TRBV12-4,TGTGCCAGCAGCCCTCGGGCTAGCGGGAGTTCGGGAACCTACGAGCAGTACTTC,CASSPRASGSSGTYEQYF
TRBJ1-2,.,.,TRBV23-1,TGCGCCAGCAGTCACGGGGGAAGTAACTATGGCTACACCTTC,CASSHGGSNYGYTF
TRBJ2-2,TRBD1,few,TRBV12-3/TRBV12-4,TGTGCCAGCACCGAGGGGGCCTGGGGCACCGGGGAGCTGTTTTTT,CASTEGAWGTGELFF
TRBJ2-5,.,many,TRBV10-3,TGTGCCATCTCACAGAATCAAGAGACCCAGTACTTC,CAISQNQETQYF
TRBJ2-1,.,few,TRBV12-3/TRBV12-4,TGTGCCAGCAGTTTTGCATCGTGGGGCTCCTACAATGAGCAGTTCTTC,CASSFASWGSYNEQFF
TRBJ2-1,TRBD2,.,TRBV18,TGTGCCAGCTCACTGGGGACTAACAATGAGCAGTTCTTC,CASSLGTNNEQFF
TRBJ2-1,.,.,TRBV11-1,TGTGCCAGCAGCTCATGGACTAGGGGGACGTCATCCTACAATGAGCAGTTCTTC,CASSSWTRGTSSYNEQFF
TRBJ1-2,.,few,TRBV9,TGTGCCAGCAGGACACGCACGGGCTATGGCTACACCTTC,CASRTRTGYGYTF
TRBJ2-2,.,many,TRBV4-1,TGCGCCAGCAGCACGGGCCCCGAAGGTACCGGGGAGCTGTTTTTT,CASSTGPEGTGELFF
TRBJ2-7,TRBD1,.,TRBV12-3/TRBV12-4,TGTGCCAGCAGTCGGACAGGGGTCGGCTACGAGCAGTACTTC,CASSRTGVGYEQYF
TRBJ2-7,.,.,TRBV6-2/TRBV6-3,TGTGCCAGCAGGCACACCCGCTCGGAGTCTTCTAGCTACGAGCAGTACTTC,CASRHTRSESSSYEQYF
TRBJ2-1,.,many,TRBV12-3/TRBV12-4,TGTGCCAGCAGCAACACCGGGACCCGGGATACTGAGCAGTTCTTC,CASSNTGTRDTEQFF
TRBJ2-3,.,many,TRBV6-2/TRBV6-3,TGTGCCAGCAGTCATCCGGCTGGGGGTTCTCCGGATACGCAGTATTTT,CASSHPAGGSPDTQYF
TRBJ2-2,TRBD2,.,TRBV7-9,TGTGCCAGCAGCCCTCCCTCTAGCGGGCGGGCGACCGGGGAGCTGTTTTTT,CASSPPSSGRATGELFF